A single sample gave rise to the 5 T cell receptor beta chains below, sequenced in a study of cytomegalovirus exposure and HLA in healthy donors (dated by TCRdb to about 2017). Library preparation used the immunoSEQ multiplex PCR assay. TCRdb retrieved this table from immuneACCESS and kept in-frame rearrangements only. Not all clones are present; in checked studies, unresolved V genes account for under half, and no reason is known for the remainder. This sample gives a few hundred thousand clones in total; around 86% of them show up just once. 0.75% to 0.85% of the sample is in the top ten clones. The sequencing sample was made of PBMCs. The receptors stem from a woman under 30 in good health and CMV-seronegative.

The chain carries TRBV15 and TRBJ2-5; no clear D gene. The germline V gene has CDR1 LNHNV and CDR2 YYDKDF (reference sequence). The CDR3 length is 15 residues. V was cut by 0 bases and J by 4 bases, with 12 bases left in between. CDR3 loop: CATSRDIVEVETQYF. CDR3 coding DNA: TGTGCCACCAGCAGAGACATCGTAGAAGTAGAGACCCAGTACTTC.

The V and J genes are TRBV5-4 and TRBJ2-1; tentatively, D is TRBD1 (5 bases). The V gene's germline CDR1 is SGHNT and CDR2 YYREEE (reference sequence). This CDR3 region has 19 residues. V was pared by 0 bases and J by 0 bases, with 19 bases between. The CDR3, as DNA: TGTGCCAGCAGCTTGGTGGGGCGGTCAGTCTCGAGCTCCTACAATGAGCAGTTCTTC. Translated, it gives CASSLVGRSVSSSYNEQFF.

V and J are TRBV5-1 and TRBJ1-1, with D perhaps TRBD1 (6 bases). Germline loops: CDR1 SGHRS, CDR2 YFSETQ. The CDR3 covers 13 residues. The germline V and J ends were trimmed by 0 bases and 7 bases, with 10 bases remaining between them. In nucleotides, the CDR3 is TGCGCCAGCAGCTTGGACAGGGATGGTGAAGCTTTCTTT. This codes for CASSLDRDGEAFF.

The V call is TRBV5-1, the J call TRBJ2-5, with unresolved D. Trimming took off 4 bases at V and 1 base at J, with 11 bases between the two ends. The CDR3 consists of 14 residues. Germline V gives CDR1 SGHRS, CDR2 YFSETQ. CDR3 sequence: CASSPDTAQETQYF. DNA for the CDR3: TGCGCCAGCAGCCCCGACACCGCCCAAGAGACCCAGTACTTC.

The V call is TRBV2, the J call TRBJ2-7, with D possibly matching TRBD1 (8 bases). Looked up from germline, CDR1 is SNHLY and CDR2 is FYNNEI. V lost 5 bases to trimming and J lost 0 bases, with 14 bases between them. This CDR3 is 15 amino acids long. CDR3 in amino acids: CASSYRGGSSYEQYF. The CDR3 DNA reads as TGTGCCAGCAGTTACAGGGGGGGGAGCTCCTACGAGCAGTACTTC.